The clone carrying this TCR beta chain appeared many times. The antigen remains undetermined. This entry is derived from a study of spatial heterogeneity in lung cancer. Study-wide points: Expanded intratumoral alpha and beta TCR counts tracked tumor mutation counts.

Regarding time point: sample taken at primary tumor resection. TCRdb re-analysed the 5' RACE reads in MiXCR, keeping a single row per CDR3 protein. Seen here are more than 7,500 distinct CDR3 sequences, 8.5% to 9% observed once, and the top ten hold more than 10%. V was pared by 0 bases and J by 3 bases, with 9 bases between. CDR3 length equals 14 residues. CDR1 LNHNV and CDR2 YYDKDF come from the germline V gene (reference sequence). The sequence derives from a female donor with early-stage non-small cell lung cancer. The V call is TRBV15, the J call TRBJ2-7; the D is unclear. Here the sequenced sample was lung tumor tissue, taken at surgery. The CDR3 coding sequence is TGTGCCACCAGCAGAGACGGCCTAGGCTACGAGCAGTACTTC. This sequence encodes CATSRDGLGYEQYF.